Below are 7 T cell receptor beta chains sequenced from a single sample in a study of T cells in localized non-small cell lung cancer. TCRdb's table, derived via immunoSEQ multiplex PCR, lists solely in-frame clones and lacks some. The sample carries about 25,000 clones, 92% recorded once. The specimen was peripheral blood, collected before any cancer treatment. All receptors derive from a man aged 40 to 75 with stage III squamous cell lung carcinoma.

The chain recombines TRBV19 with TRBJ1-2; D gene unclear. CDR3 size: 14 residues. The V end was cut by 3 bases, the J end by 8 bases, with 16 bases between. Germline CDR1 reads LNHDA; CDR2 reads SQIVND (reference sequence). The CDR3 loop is CASSIPLLGGGYTF. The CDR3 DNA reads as TGTGCCAGTAGTATCCCACTCCTCGGTGGCGGCTACACCTTC. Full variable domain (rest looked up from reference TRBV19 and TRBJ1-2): DGGITQSPKYLFRKEGQNVTLSCEQNLNHDAMYWYRQDPGQGLRLIYYSQIVNDFQKGDIAEGYSVSREKKESFPLTVTSAQKNPTAFYLCASSIPLLGGGYTFGSGTRLTVV.

This CDR3 reads CASSLTGTENEKLFF. The CDR3 DNA reads as TGTGCCAGCAGCCTAACCGGGACCGAGAATGAAAAACTGTTTTTT. The chain recombines TRBV6-5 with TRBJ1-4, with D perhaps matching TRBD1 (5 bases). The CDR3 runs to 15 residues. Trimming took 6 bases from V and 5 from J, leaving 16 bases between them. The V gene's germline CDR1 is MNHEY and CDR2 SVGAGI.

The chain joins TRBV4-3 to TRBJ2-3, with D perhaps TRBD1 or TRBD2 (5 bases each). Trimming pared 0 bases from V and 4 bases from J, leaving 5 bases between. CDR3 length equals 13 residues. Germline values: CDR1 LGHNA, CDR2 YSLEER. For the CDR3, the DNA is TGCGCCAGCAGCCAAGAGGGGGCAGATACGCAGTATTTT. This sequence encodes CASSQEGADTQYF.

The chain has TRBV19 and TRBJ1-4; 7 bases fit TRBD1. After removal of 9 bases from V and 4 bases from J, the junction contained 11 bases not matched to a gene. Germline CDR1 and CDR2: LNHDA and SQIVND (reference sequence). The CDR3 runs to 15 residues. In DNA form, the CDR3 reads TGTGCCAGCGGAGACAGGGCTTGGAGTAATGAAAAACTGTTTTTT. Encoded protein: CASGDRAWSNEKLFF.

This CDR3 reads CASSLGVSGGGNEQFF. The CDR3 nucleotides read TGTGCCAGCAGCTTAGGTGTATCGGGAGGCGGGAATGAGCAGTTCTTC. The chain recombines TRBV7-2 with TRBJ2-1, with 7 bases lining up with TRBD2. The CDR3 is made up of 16 amino acids. With V trimmed by 1 base and J by 7 bases, 10 bases remained unmatched. Per the germline V gene, CDR1 is SGHTA and CDR2 is FQGNSA.

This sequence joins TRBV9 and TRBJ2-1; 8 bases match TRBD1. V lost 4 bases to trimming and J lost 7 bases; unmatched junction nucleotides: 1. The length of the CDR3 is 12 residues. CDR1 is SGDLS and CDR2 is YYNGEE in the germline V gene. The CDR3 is CASSHRGNEQFF. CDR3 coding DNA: TGTGCCAGCAGCCACAGGGGGAATGAGCAGTTCTTC.

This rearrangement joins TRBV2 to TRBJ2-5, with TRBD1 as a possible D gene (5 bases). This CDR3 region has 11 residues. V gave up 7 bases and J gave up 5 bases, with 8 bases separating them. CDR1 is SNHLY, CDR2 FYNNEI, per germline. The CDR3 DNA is TGTGCCAGCACAGGGTCGGAGACCCAGTACTTC. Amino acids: CASTGSETQYF.